The TCR beta chain under discussion was sequenced for a study of CD8+ T cells in alopecia areata listed by TCRdb under 2018. Concerning the study at large: The treated patients, all with moderate-to-severe alopecia areata, were enrolled in an open-label pilot trial of oral tofacitinib given at 5 to 10 mg twice daily. Patients stayed on tofacitinib for 6 to 18 months and then had 6 months of follow-up off drug so that delayed response and recurrence could be assessed. To study T cell clonal expansion in alopecia areata, the researchers applied high-throughput TCRbeta sequencing to both the C3H/HeJ mouse model and human patients. On the human side, TCRbeta sequencing was run on scalp tissue and on sorted CD4+ and CD8+ peripheral blood T cells from healthy controls and from alopecia areata patients with either patchy or totalis/universalis disease. Tofacitinib-treated patients had biopsies at baseline and at 4 and 24 weeks of treatment, with a later scalp biopsy in several patients. Scalp clonality was compared across normal scalp (n=4), patchy alopecia areata scalp (n=8), and alopecia totalis/universalis scalp (n=8). RNA was obtained with the PAXgene miRNA kit for fixed scalp, the miRNeasy kit for PBMCs, and the RNeasy kit for mouse skin. TCRbeta CDR3 regions were amplified by immunoSEQ multiplex PCR using 35 Vbeta forward and 13 Jbeta reverse primers.

The germline V gene (reference sequence) yields LNHDA for CDR1 and SQIVND for CDR2. V sheds 2 bases and J sheds 3 bases, leaving 14 bases between their ends. The CDR3 spans 16 residues, from the cysteine through the phenylalanine. Here the CDR3 DNA is all that survives: 48 bases in frame from base 1. What the study reported, not specific to this receptor: Higher clonality and more expanded CD8+ clones were observed in lesional scalp than in normal scalp, particularly in alopecia totalis/universalis, a finding suggestive of antigenic drive. Compared with mice, TCR sequences shared between patients were less clear, possibly partly because of HLA diversity across the patient population. Scalp TCR repertoire analysis is complicated because resident alphabeta T cells in normal human skin are also sequenced, whereas mouse skin is dominated by gammadelta T cells.

This clone was observed a handful of times. Its antigen remains unidentified. Nothing much larger sits one base from this clone, and base qualities are not available. The library was built by means of the immunoSEQ multiplex PCR assay. For TCR sequencing, RNA was extracted from every sample and reverse transcribed into cDNA to serve as template. SuperScript III was used for first-strand cDNA synthesis, primed with a 2:1 mix of oligo-dT and random hexamers. A synthetic immune receptor repertoire was used to measure amplification bias, and any remaining bias was corrected computationally. From the authors' description of their analysis: Raw reads were preprocessed to remove errors, and CDR3 was defined by IMGT conventions from the conserved cysteine to phenylalanine. Clonality was computed as 1 minus the Shannon entropy, with the entropy normalized by log2 of the number of productive unique TCRs. Whether each scalp clone was CD4 or CD8 was inferred by checking scalp TCRbeta sequences against the CD4 and CD8 repertoires from sorted blood. TCRdb stores this immuneACCESS table with in-frame sequences only. Part of the clones is absent; in the studies checked, under half of the shortfall reflects unresolved V genes, and no reason is known for the rest. V and J calls and clone size are given by that table; D and trimming were obtained from the DNA. This sample is represented by 130,000 to 150,000 clones; roughly 48% of them were singletons. Roughly 6.8% of the sample lies in the top ten.

Peripheral blood and lesional scalp punch biopsies were obtained from patients with alopecia areata. PBMCs were isolated by density centrifugation and stained for CD3, CD4 and CD8, after which CD4+ and CD8+ T cells were sorted on a FACSAria. The chain was built from TRBV19 and TRBJ2-1; TRBD1 is perhaps the D gene, given 5 matching bases. Input material: CD4+ T cells sorted from blood. The clonotype was recovered from a human donor with alopecia areata. This receptor carries the CDR3 CASSIPVGVDYNEQFF. Read as DNA, the sequence is TGTGCCAGTAGTATACCCGTAGGGGTAGACTACAATGAGCAGTTCTTC.